This T cell receptor beta chain was observed in a study of shared clonotypes between healthy human individuals. Germline CDR1 and CDR2: SNHLY and FYNNEI. The V gene end was trimmed by 8 bases and the J gene end by 8 bases; junction bases not matched to a gene: 5. This CDR3 region has 12 residues. Profiling relied on immunoSEQ multiplex PCR, and the TCRdb table lists in-frame clones only, not all of them. Altogether 2 million to 2.5 million clones are present, 93% being singletons, with the ten largest covering about 0.39%. The sequencing input was naive CD4+ T cells from PBMCs. This sample's subset: CD45RA+ positively selected. The chain recombines TRBV2 with TRBJ1-4, with 7 bases identical to TRBD1. This TCR was recovered from a man between 18 and 29 years old in good health. Some clones in this sample may be carry-over from other donors' samples. This CDR3 is CASGTGAEKLFF. The DNA of the CDR3 is TGTGCCAGCGGCACAGGGGCGGAAAAACTGTTTTTT.